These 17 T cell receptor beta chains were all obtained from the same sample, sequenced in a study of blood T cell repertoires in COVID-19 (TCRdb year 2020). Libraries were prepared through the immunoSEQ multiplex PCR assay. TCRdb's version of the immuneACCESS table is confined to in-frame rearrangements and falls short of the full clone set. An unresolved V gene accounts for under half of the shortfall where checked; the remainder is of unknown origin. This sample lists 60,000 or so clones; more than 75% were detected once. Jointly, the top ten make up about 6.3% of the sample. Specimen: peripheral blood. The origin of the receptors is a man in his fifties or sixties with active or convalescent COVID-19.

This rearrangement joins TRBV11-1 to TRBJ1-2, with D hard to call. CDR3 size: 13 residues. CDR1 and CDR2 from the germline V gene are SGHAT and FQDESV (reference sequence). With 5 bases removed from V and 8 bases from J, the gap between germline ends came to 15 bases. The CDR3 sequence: CASSPGGYGGYTF. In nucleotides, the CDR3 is TGTGCCAGCAGCCCGGGAGGCTATGGAGGCTACACCTTC.

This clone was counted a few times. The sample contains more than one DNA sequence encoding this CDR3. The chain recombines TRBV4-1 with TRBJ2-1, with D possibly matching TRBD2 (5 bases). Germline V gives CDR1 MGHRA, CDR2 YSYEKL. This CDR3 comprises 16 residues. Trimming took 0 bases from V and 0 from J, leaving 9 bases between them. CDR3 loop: CASSQDAGGSYNEQFF. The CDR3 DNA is TGCGCCAGCAGCCAAGATGCGGGTGGCTCCTACAATGAGCAGTTCTTC.

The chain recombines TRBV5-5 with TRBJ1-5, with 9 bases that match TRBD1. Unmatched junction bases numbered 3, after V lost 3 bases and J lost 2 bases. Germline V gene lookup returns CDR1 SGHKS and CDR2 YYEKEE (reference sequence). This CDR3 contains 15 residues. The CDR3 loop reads CASSSWDRGNQPQHF. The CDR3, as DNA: TGTGCCAGCAGCTCCTGGGACAGGGGCAATCAGCCCCAGCATTTT.

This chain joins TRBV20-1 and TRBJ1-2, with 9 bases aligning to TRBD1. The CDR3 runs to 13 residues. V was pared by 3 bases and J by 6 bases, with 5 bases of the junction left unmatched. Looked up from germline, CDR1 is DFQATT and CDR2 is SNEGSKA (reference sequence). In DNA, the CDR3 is TGCAGTGCTAGTGCCGGGACAGGGCATGGCTACACCTTC. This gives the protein CSASAGTGHGYTF.

CDR3 sequence: CASSYTGVAEAFF. CDR3 bases: TGTGCCAGCAGTTACACGGGGGTCGCTGAAGCTTTCTTT. The chain is built from TRBV6-6 and TRBJ1-1, with a tentative D call TRBD1 (5 bases). The germline CDR1 and CDR2 sequences are MNHNY and SVGAGI (reference sequence). Between the trimmed V and J ends, which lost 2 bases and 6 bases, there was a span of 10 bases. This CDR3 contains 13 residues.

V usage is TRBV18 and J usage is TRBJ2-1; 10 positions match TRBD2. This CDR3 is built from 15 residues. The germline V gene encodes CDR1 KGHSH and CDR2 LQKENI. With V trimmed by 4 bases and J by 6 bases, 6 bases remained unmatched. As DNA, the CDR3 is TGTGCCAGCTCACTCGGACTAGCGGATCTCAATGAGCAGTTCTTC. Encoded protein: CASSLGLADLNEQFF. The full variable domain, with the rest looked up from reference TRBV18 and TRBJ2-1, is NAGVMQNPRHLVRRRGQEARLRCSPMKGHSHVYWYRQLPEEGLKFMVYLQKENIIDESGMPKERFSAEFPKEGPSILRIQQVVRGDSAAYFCASSLGLADLNEQFFGPGTRLTVL.

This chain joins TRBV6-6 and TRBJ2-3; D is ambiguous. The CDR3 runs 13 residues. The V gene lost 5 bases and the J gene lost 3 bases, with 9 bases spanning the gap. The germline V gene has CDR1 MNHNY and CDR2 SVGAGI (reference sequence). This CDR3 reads CASSLPTTDTQYF. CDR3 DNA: TGTGCCAGCAGTCTCCCTACTACAGATACGCAGTATTTT.

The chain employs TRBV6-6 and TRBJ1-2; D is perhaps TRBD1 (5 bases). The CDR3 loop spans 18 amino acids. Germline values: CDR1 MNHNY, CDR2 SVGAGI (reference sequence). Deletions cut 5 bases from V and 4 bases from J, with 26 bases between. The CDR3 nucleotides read TGTGCCAGCAGTCCGCCGGTGAGAAGGGGCATTAATAGCTATGGCTACACCTTC. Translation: CASSPPVRRGINSYGYTF.

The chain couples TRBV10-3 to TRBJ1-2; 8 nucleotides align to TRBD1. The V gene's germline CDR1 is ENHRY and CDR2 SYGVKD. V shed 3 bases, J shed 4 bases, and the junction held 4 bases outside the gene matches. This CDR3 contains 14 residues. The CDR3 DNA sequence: TGTGCCATCAGTGACCCCGGACAGGGCTATGGCTACACCTTC. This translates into CAISDPGQGYGYTF.

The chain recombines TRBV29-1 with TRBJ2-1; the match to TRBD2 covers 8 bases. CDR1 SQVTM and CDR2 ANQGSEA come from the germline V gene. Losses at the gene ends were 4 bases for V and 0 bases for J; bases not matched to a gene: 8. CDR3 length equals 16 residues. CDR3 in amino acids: CSVGPLAGGSYNEQFF. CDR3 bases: TGCAGCGTTGGACCTTTGGCGGGAGGCTCCTACAATGAGCAGTTCTTC.

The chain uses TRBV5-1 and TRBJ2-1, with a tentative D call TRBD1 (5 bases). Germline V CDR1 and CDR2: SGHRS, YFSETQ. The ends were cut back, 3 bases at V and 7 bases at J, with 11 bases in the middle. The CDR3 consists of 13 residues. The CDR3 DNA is TGCGCCAGCAGCTCAGGGTCAGGGAATGAGCAGTTCTTC. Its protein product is CASSSGSGNEQFF.

CDR3 DNA: TGTGCCAGCAGCTTGGAAAGCGGAAAGAACTCCTACGAGCAGTACTTC. Protein: CASSLESGKNSYEQYF. This sequence joins TRBV11-2 and TRBJ2-7; possibly TRBD2 for D (5 bases). This CDR3 is 16 amino acids long. Germline assignment: CDR1 SGHAT and CDR2 FQNNGV. Trimming pared 3 bases from V and 0 bases from J, leaving 15 bases between.

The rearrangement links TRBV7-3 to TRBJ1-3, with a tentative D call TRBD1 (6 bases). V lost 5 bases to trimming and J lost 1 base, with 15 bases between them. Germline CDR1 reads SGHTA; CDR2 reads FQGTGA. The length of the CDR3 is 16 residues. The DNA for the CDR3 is TGTGCCAGCAGCCCTGGGGGCGGAGAGTCTGGAAACACCATATATTTT. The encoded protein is CASSPGGGESGNTIYF.

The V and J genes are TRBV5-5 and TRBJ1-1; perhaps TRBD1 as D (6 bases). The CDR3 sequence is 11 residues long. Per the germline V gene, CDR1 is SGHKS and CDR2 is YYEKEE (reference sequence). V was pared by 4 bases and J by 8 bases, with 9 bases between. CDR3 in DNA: TGTGCCAGCAGCCCGGACAGAGAAGCTTTCTTT. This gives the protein CASSPDREAFF.

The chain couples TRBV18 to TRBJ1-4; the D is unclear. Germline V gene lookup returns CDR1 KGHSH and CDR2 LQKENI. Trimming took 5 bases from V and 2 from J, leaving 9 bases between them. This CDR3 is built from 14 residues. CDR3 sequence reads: CASSSQPTNEKLFF. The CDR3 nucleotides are TGTGCCAGCTCATCACAGCCTACTAATGAAAAACTGTTTTTT. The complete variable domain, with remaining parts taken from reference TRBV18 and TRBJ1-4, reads NAGVMQNPRHLVRRRGQEARLRCSPMKGHSHVYWYRQLPEEGLKFMVYLQKENIIDESGMPKERFSAEFPKEGPSILRIQQVVRGDSAAYFCASSSQPTNEKLFFGSGTQLSVL.

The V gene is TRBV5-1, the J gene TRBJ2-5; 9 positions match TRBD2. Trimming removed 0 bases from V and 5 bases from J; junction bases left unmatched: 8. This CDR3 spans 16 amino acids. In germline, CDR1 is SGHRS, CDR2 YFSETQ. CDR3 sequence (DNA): TGCGCCAGCAGCTTGGGTTTTGGACTAGCGATGGAGACCCAGTACTTC. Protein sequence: CASSLGFGLAMETQYF.

This chain's CDR3 is CASSHRGSGSPDTQYF. DNA of the CDR3: TGCGCCAGCAGCCACAGGGGAAGCGGGAGCCCAGATACGCAGTATTTT. V gene TRBV5-1 combines with J gene TRBJ2-3, with D perhaps TRBD2 (8 bases). This CDR3 is built from 16 residues. In germline, CDR1 is SGHRS, CDR2 YFSETQ. V was cut by 4 bases and J by 4 bases, with 19 bases left in between.